Listed here are 16 T cell receptor beta chains from one sample, sequenced in a study of cytomegalovirus exposure and HLA in healthy donors. PCR was performed using 60 Vbeta and 13 Jbeta primers. Only in-frame clones appear in the TCRdb table, and some are missing; sequencing was by immunoSEQ multiplex PCR. The sample contains more than 110,000 clones, 70% to 90% of which appear only once. The material sequenced was PBMCs. The origin of the receptors is a middle-aged man in good health and CMV-seronegative.

The chain joins TRBV18 to TRBJ1-3; possible D gene TRBD1, 5 bases. CDR3 length: 14 amino acids. The V end was cut by 8 bases, the J end by 3 bases, with 14 bases between. In germline, CDR1 is KGHSH, CDR2 LQKENI. CDR3 nucleotide sequence: TGTGCCAGCCGGTCAGGGAATAGTGGAAACACCATATATTTT. It encodes CASRSGNSGNTIYF. Full variable domain (rest looked up from reference TRBV18 and TRBJ1-3): NAGVMQNPRHLVRRRGQEARLRCSPMKGHSHVYWYRQLPEEGLKFMVYLQKENIIDESGMPKERFSAEFPKEGPSILRIQQVVRGDSAAYFCASRSGNSGNTIYFGEGSWLTVV.

V usage is TRBV2 and J usage is TRBJ2-1; 10 nucleotides align to TRBD2. Germline V gives CDR1 SNHLY, CDR2 FYNNEI. V trimming: 0 bases; J trimming: 2 bases; junction bases outside the gene matches: 10. The CDR3 spans 19 residues. CDR3 sequence reads: CASSEAGRVSGGPYNEQFF. The CDR3 coding sequence is TGTGCCAGCAGTGAAGCAGGTCGGGTTAGCGGGGGGCCCTACAATGAGCAGTTCTTC. Looking up the rest from reference TRBV2 and TRBJ2-1 gives the full variable domain: EPEVTQTPSHQVTQMGQEVILRCVPISNHLYFYWYRQILGQKVEFLVSFYNNEISEKSEIFDDQFSVERPDGSNFTLKIRSTKLEDSAMYFCASSEAGRVSGGPYNEQFFGPGTRLTVL.

The chain has TRBV5-6 and TRBJ1-5; D is perhaps TRBD1 (5 bases). The CDR3 loop spans 13 amino acids. V was trimmed by 4 bases and J by 6 bases, leaving 11 bases between them. The germline CDR1 and CDR2 sequences are SGHDT and YYEEEE. DNA for the CDR3: TGTGCCAGCAGCCGGACGGGGGGTCAGCCCCAGCATTTT. Translation: CASSRTGGQPQHF.

In this sample, this clone turned up once. The chain uses TRBV9 and TRBJ1-2; a weak D match, TRBD1 (6 bases). V was shortened by 3 bases and J by 3 bases, with 12 bases between the two germline ends. From germline, CDR1 is SGDLS and CDR2 YYNGEE. The CDR3 has 14 amino acids. The CDR3 nucleotides are TGTGCCAGCAGCGCTCAGGGGAGCGACTATGGCTACACCTTC. Protein product: CASSAQGSDYGYTF.

The gene calls are TRBV4-1 and TRBJ1-4; D is unclear. The ends were cut back, 1 base at V and 7 bases at J, with 7 bases in the middle. This CDR3 comprises 13 residues. Germline CDR1 MGHRA, CDR2 YSYEKL. CDR3 protein: CASSQVRGEKLFF. In DNA, the CDR3 is TGCGCCAGCAGCCAAGTCCGGGGTGAAAAACTGTTTTTT.

This sequence joins TRBV30 and TRBJ1-1, with 7 bases fitting TRBD1. CDR3 length: 13 amino acids. CDR1 and CDR2 (germline): GTSNPN, SVGIG (reference sequence). Trimming took 2 bases from V and 5 from J; bases not matched to a gene: 5. CDR3 amino acids: CAWSMTGRTEAFF. The CDR3 DNA reads as TGTGCCTGGAGTATGACAGGGCGAACTGAAGCTTTCTTT.

This rearrangement joins TRBV5-4 to TRBJ2-5; no definite D call. Germline V gives CDR1 SGHNT, CDR2 YYREEE (reference sequence). Trimming removed 4 bases from V and 1 base from J, with 11 bases in between. The CDR3 runs to 14 residues. Here the CDR3 DNA reads TGTGCCAGCAGCCGATGGGCAGCCCAAGAGACCCAGTACTTC. Its translation is CASSRWAAQETQYF.

The V gene is TRBV2, the J gene TRBJ2-2; 11 nucleotides line up with TRBD1. The CDR3 is 15 residues long. J lost 4 bases, V lost 9 bases, and 7 bases had no gene match. Germline V CDR1 and CDR2: SNHLY, FYNNEI. The DNA for the CDR3 is TGTGCCAGAGGGACAGGGGGACATACCACCGGGGAGCTGTTTTTT. It yields the protein CARGTGGHTTGELFF.

CDR3 amino acids: CASSRGELGYGYTF. In nucleotides, the CDR3 is TGTGCCAGTAGTAGGGGGGAGCTTGGCTATGGCTACACCTTC. The chain joins TRBV19 to TRBJ1-2; D might be TRBD1 (5 bases). In germline, CDR1 is LNHDA, CDR2 SQIVND (reference sequence). V lost 4 bases, J lost 4 bases, and 13 bases lay in between. The CDR3 covers 14 residues. Together with reference TRBV19 and TRBJ1-2, the CDR3 gives the full variable domain: DGGITQSPKYLFRKEGQNVTLSCEQNLNHDAMYWYRQDPGQGLRLIYYSQIVNDFQKGDIAEGYSVSREKKESFPLTVTSAQKNPTAFYLCASSRGELGYGYTFGSGTRLTVV.

V is TRBV7-3 and J is TRBJ2-3; tentative D call: TRBD2 (5 bases). V shed 2 bases and J shed 4 bases, with 13 bases lying between them. The CDR3 is made up of 15 amino acids. Germline V CDR1 and CDR2: SGHTA, FQGTGA. The CDR3 region is CASSLLGRAADTQYF. CDR3 sequence (DNA): TGTGCCAGCAGCTTACTCGGGCGGGCCGCAGATACGCAGTATTTT.

This clone was observed a single time. J is TRBJ2-3 and V is TRBV7-3, with 13 bases that match TRBD2. Germline CDR1 is SGHTA and CDR2 is FQGTGA. The length of the CDR3 is 16 residues. V was pared by 5 bases and J by 5 bases, with 7 bases of the junction left unmatched. CDR3: CASSLGTSGKQDTQYF. CDR3 nucleotide sequence: TGTGCCAGCAGCCTAGGGACTAGCGGGAAACAAGATACGCAGTATTTT.

The CDR3 DNA sequence: TGCAGTCCCGCCAGGGCAGATACGCAGTATTTT. Residues: CSPARADTQYF. The chain employs TRBV20-1 and TRBJ2-3; maybe TRBD1 (5 bases). The CDR3 has 11 amino acids. V was trimmed by 8 bases and J by 4 bases, leaving 10 bases between them. Germline V CDR1 and CDR2: DFQATT, SNEGSKA (reference sequence).

The count of this clone is one. The sample carries other DNA sequences with the same CDR3. J is TRBJ1-1 and V is TRBV30; D gene uncertain. Germline V gene sequence: CDR1 GTSNPN, CDR2 SVGIG (reference sequence). This CDR3 has 13 amino acids. Trimming removed 0 bases from V and 1 base from J, with 6 bases in between. The CDR3, as DNA: TGTGCCTGGAGTGTACGAGGGAACACTGAAGCTTTCTTT. The encoded protein is CAWSVRGNTEAFF.

This chain connects TRBV6-1 to TRBJ1-5; no firm D call. V lost 0 bases, J lost 5 bases, and 11 bases lay in between. The V gene's germline CDR1 is MNHNS and CDR2 SASEGT. This CDR3 is 15 amino acids long. CDR3 in DNA: TGTGCCAGCAGTGAAGCTAGCCTGGAGGATCAGCCCCAGCATTTT. Amino acids: CASSEASLEDQPQHF.

This chain joins TRBV19 and TRBJ1-3; no reliable D call. V lost 5 bases to trimming and J lost 0 bases, with 8 bases between them. The CDR3 is 14 amino acids. CDR1 is LNHDA, CDR2 SQIVND, per germline (reference sequence). CDR3 DNA sequence: TGTGCCAGTAGTCCCGTAGCCTCTGGAAACACCATATATTTT. Translation gives CASSPVASGNTIYF.

This chain connects TRBV2 to TRBJ1-4; D call uncertain. In germline, CDR1 is SNHLY, CDR2 FYNNEI. The CDR3 has 15 residues. V gave up 7 bases and J gave up 4 bases, with 16 bases separating them. Written as DNA, the CDR3 is TGTGCCAGCACGAGTCTGGGGAGGAATAATGAAAAACTGTTTTTT. This gives the protein CASTSLGRNNEKLFF. Supplemented by reference TRBV2 and TRBJ1-4, the full variable domain reads EPEVTQTPSHQVTQMGQEVILRCVPISNHLYFYWYRQILGQKVEFLVSFYNNEISEKSEIFDDQFSVERPDGSNFTLKIRSTKLEDSAMYFCASTSLGRNNEKLFFGSGTQLSVL.